This TCR beta chain was captured in a study of blood T cell repertoires in COVID-19. Study background: In each case, the material was cDNA or gDNA derived from T cells, B-cell-depleted T cells, or PBMCs.

Per germline, CDR1 SGHTA and CDR2 FQGNSA. This CDR3 spans 15 amino acids. Unmatched junction bases numbered 5, after V lost 2 bases and J lost 5 bases. This table comes from immunoSEQ multiplex PCR, and its TCRdb copy is limited to in-frame clones, with some not included. Among about 210,000 clones listed, about 76% were seen once. Assignments of participants to cohorts depended upon their own reported clinical history. Source material: PBMCs or T cells enriched from blood (not recorded which). The source of this sequence is a woman in her fifties or sixties with acute COVID-19. V is TRBV7-2 and J is TRBJ2-2; TRBD2 agrees at 7 bases. Here the CDR3 reads CASSLNQRGTGELFF. For the CDR3, the DNA is TGTGCCAGCAGCTTAAACCAGCGGGGAACCGGGGAGCTGTTTTTT.